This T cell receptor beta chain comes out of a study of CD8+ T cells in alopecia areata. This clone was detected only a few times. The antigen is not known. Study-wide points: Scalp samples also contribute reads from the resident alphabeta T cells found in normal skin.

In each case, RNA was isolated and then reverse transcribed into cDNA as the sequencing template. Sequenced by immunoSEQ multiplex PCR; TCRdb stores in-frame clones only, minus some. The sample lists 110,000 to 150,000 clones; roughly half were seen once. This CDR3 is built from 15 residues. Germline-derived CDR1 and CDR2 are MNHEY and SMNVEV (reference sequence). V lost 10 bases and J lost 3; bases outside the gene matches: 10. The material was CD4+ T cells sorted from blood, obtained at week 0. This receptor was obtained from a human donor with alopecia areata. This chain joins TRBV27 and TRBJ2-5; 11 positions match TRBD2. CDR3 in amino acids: CATSTLGLAEETQYF. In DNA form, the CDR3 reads TGTGCCACTTCGACCCTGGGACTAGCGGAAGAGACCCAGTACTTC.